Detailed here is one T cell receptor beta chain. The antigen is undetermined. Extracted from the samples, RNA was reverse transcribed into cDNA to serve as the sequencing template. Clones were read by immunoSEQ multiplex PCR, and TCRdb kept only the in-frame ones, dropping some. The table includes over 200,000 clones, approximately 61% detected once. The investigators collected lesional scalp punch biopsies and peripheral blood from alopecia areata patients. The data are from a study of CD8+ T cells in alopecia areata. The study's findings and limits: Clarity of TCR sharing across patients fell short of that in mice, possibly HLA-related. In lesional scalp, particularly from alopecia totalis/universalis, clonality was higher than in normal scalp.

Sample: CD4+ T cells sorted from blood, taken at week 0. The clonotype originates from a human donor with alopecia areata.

The CDR3 is CASSVGSTSSYEQYF. Written as DNA, the CDR3 is TGTGCCAGCAGCGTAGGGTCCACATCATCCTACGAGCAGTACTTC. This chain links TRBV9 with TRBJ2-7; no firm D call. CDR3 length: 15 amino acids. Trimming left V 0 bases short and J 1 base short, with 11 bases between. CDR1 is SGDLS, CDR2 YYNGEE, per germline.